This is a list of T cell receptor beta chains from one sample in a study of metastatic and nonmetastatic thyroid tumors. TCRdb reprocessed the PCR reads via MiXCR. The sample has 39,000 or so clones, approximately 20% seen once. Sequencing was done on a sample of blood. The receptors stem from a female donor with papillary thyroid cancer or a benign thyroid nodule (not recorded which). Some clones in this sample may be carry-over from other donors' samples. Both conserved end residues are part of each CDR3.

V | CDR3
TRBV13 | CASSLAGEGAKNIQYF
TRBV20-1 | CSARRVDSATDTQYF
TRBV12-3/TRBV12-4 | CASRRGQGVYNNEKLFF
TRBV20-1 | CSARDLAFGTDTQYF
TRBV28 | CASSFLRGLLETQYF
TRBV20-1 | CSARVWGASGSMSSYEQYF
TRBV4-1 | CASSLLLAGNADTQYF
TRBV20-1 | CSARKTSGRAGDTQCF
TRBV20-1 | CSARDLGGDYNEQFF
TRBV7-7 | CASSPGRDNEQFF
TRBV20-1 | CSSNSWGEISTDTQYF
TRBV20-1 | CSAREGGRGGNTEAFF
TRBV2 | CARQKKNRGETQYF
TRBV6-1 | CATVEAGVHNEQFF
TRBV7-2 | CASSLYGTQETQYF
TRBV7-2 | CASRRNSPDTQYF
TRBV19 | CASSIGGQVGGKPQHF
TRBV6-1 | CASSPDGSYEQYF
TRBV5-1 | CASSAGGFLAGFTDTQYF
TRBV27 | CANPNEQFF
TRBV20-1 | CSVADRGRIYGYTF
TRBV14 | CASSQEAASGSDTQYF
TRBV27 | CASMTGGLNEQFF
TRBV27 | CASRQGRGLNEKLFF
TRBV6-2/TRBV6-3 | CASSSSVSYEQYF
TRBV18 | CASSDEEENEQFF
TRBV7-2 | CATTRKGVEETQYF
TRBV12-3/TRBV12-4 | CASITEAQTANTEAFF
TRBV6-2/TRBV6-3 | CASSYQGWDEQYF
TRBV7-3 | CASSLRGAGEQYF
TRBV5-1 | CASSLAQQAKGETQYF
TRBV7-3 | CASSLGSYNEQFF
TRBV15 | CATSRDSRGLAVHEQFF
TRBV24-1 | CATSDPSKPGRIYNEQSF
TRBV20-1 | CSARDLGSRGNYGYTF
TRBV20-1 | CSSSDRRSRGADTQYF
TRBV28 | CASSVDVLGELFF
TRBV6-1 | CASRRLAADNEQFF
TRBV5-1 | CASSYGTRRYNEQFF
TRBV5-4 | CASNFALLAGGGGELFF
TRBV28 | CASTLRGLGEQYF
TRBV28 | CASSAPGQANTEAFF
TRBV7-9 | CASSLMSGNTGELFF
TRBV20-1 | CSARPGGAYEQYF
TRBV7-2 | CASSATGTPTVLTF
TRBV6-1 | CATHRSSSYNEQFF
TRBV20-1 | CSACLREGSEQFF
TRBV9 | CASSFRLDPGELFF
TRBV27 | CASSFSWGTSGSSGSDTQYF
TRBV6-2/TRBV6-3 | CATRTGSHGYTF
TRBV10-3 | CAIRGAGTIHEQFF
TRBV20-1 | CSVGTSGGNEQFF
TRBV20-1 | CSATAGQGYDTGELFF
TRBV7-2 | CASSPIGTSGSEQYF
TRBV19 | CASSLGTGGIGANVLTF
TRBV20-1 | CSATRGRGEKLFF
TRBV4-2 | CASSQDLEGSEQYF
TRBV19 | CAINPRSGMGNEQFF
TRBV11-2 | CASSLDPRRVGTGELFF